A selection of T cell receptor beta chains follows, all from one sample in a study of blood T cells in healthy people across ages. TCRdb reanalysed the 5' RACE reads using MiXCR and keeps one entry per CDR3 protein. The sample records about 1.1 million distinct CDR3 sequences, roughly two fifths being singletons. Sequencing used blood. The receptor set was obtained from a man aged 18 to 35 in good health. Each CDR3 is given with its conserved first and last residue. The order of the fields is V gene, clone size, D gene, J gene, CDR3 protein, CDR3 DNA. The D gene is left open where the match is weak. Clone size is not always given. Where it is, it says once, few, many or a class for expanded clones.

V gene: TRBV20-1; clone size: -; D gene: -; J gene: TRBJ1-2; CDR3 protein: CSAPSGAGHYGYTF; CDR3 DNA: TGCAGTGCGCCCTCGGGGGCGGGACACTATGGCTACACCTTC
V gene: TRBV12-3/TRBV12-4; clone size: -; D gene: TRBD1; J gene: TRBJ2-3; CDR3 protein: CASSPTLGQGDTDTQYF; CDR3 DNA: TGTGCCAGCAGCCCTACCCTAGGACAGGGGGACACAGATACGCAGTATTTT
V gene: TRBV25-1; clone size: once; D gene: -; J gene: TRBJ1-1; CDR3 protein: CANSQSDPWEAFF; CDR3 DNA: TGTGCCAACAGCCAGTCAGATCCCTGGGAAGCTTTCTTT
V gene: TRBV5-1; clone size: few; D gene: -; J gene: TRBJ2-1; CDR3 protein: CASSLGGGLYEQFF; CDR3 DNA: TGCGCCAGCAGCTTGGGTGGGGGCCTTTATGAGCAGTTCTTC
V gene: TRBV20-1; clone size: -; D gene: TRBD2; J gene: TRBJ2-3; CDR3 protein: CSALTSGDNTDTQYF; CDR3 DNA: TGCAGTGCATTGACTAGCGGGGACAACACAGATACGCAGTATTTT
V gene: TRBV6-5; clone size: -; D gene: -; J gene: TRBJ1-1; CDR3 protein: CASSYSLGGTENTEAFF; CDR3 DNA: TGTGCCAGCAGTTATAGTTTGGGGGGAACGGAGAACACTGAAGCTTTCTTT
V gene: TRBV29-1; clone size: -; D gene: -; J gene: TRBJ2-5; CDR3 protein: CSVVIPEAQYF; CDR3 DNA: TGCAGCGTTGTGATCCCAGAGGCCCAGTACTTC
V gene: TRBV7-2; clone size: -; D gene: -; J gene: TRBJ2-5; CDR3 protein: CASSLALAELETQYF; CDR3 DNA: TGTGCCAGCAGCTTAGCCCTGGCGGAGTTAGAGACCCAGTACTTC
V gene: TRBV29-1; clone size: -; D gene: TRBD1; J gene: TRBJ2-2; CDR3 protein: CSVRLKQGLDTGELFF; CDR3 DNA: TGCAGCGTTCGGCTAAAACAGGGGTTGGACACCGGGGAGCTGTTTTTT
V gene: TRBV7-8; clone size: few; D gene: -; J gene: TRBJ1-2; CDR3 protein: CASSLTTYYGYTF; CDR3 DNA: TGTGCCAGCAGCTTAACCACCTACTATGGCTACACCTTC
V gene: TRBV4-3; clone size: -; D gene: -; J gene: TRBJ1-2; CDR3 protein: CASSQAVQGEVGYTF; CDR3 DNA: TGCGCCAGCAGCCAAGCCGTACAGGGTGAGGTGGGCTACACCTTC
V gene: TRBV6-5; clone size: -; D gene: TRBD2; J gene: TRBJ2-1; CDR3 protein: CASSYLRLTSAPYNEQFF; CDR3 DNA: TGTGCCAGCAGTTACTTGAGACTCACTAGCGCACCATACAATGAGCAGTTCTTC
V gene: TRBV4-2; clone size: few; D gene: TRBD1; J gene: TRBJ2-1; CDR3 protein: CASSQDTGQGARNEQFF; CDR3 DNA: TGTGCCAGCAGCCAAGATACAGGACAGGGGGCGCGAAATGAGCAGTTCTTC
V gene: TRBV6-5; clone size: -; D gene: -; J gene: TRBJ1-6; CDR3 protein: CASSYSFRAAAHSPLHF; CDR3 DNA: TGTGCCAGCAGTTACTCTTTTCGTGCGGCAGCTCATTCACCCCTCCACTTT
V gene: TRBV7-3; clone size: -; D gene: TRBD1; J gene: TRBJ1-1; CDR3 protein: CASSVQGVGTEAFF; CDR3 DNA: TGTGCCAGCAGCGTTCAGGGGGTAGGAACTGAAGCTTTCTTT
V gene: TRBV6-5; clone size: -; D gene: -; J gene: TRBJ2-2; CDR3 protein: CASSYQGGAGELFF; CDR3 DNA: TGTGCCAGCAGTTACCAGGGGGGGGCCGGGGAGCTGTTTTTT
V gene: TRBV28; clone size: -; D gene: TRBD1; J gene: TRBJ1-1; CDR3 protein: CASSSGQGAGEAFF; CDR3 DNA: TGTGCCAGCAGTTCGGGACAGGGGGCGGGTGAAGCTTTCTTT
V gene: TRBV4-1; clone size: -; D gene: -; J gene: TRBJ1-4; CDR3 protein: CASSHPYRATNEKLFF; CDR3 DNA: TGCGCCAGCAGCCACCCCTACCGTGCAACTAATGAAAAACTGTTTTTT
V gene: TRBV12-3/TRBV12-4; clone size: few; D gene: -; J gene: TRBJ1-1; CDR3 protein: CASSLERGGETEAFF; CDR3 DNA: TGTGCCAGCAGTTTAGAGCGGGGTGGGGAGACTGAAGCTTTCTTT
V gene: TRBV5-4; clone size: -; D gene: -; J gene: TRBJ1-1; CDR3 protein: CASSKGPESGAFF; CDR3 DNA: TGTGCCAGCAGCAAAGGCCCGGAAAGTGGGGCTTTCTTT
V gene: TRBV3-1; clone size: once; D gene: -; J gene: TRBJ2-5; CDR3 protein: CASSHPSVDNEQYF; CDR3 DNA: TGTGCCAGCAGCCATCCAAGCGTAGACAATGAGCAGTACTTC
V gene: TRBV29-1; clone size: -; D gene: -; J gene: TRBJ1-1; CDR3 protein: CSVEDGGAGAFF; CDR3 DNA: TGCAGCGTTGAAGACGGTGGGGCGGGAGCTTTCTTT
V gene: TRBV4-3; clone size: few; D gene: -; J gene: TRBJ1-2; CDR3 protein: CASSQDPWTGYTF; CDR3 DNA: TGCGCCAGCAGCCAAGATCCCTGGACGGGCTACACCTTC
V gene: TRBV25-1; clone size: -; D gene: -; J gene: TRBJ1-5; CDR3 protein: CASSAGNYNQPQHF; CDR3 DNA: TGTGCCAGCAGTGCAGGGAATTACAATCAGCCCCAGCATTTT
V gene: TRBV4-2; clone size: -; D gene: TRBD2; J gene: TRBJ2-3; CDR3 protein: CASSQTQTSGGYTDTQYF; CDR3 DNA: TGTGCCAGCAGCCAAACCCAGACTAGCGGGGGCTACACAGATACGCAGTATTTT
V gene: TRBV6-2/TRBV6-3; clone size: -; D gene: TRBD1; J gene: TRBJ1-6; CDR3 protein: CASRRRDSSYNSPLHF; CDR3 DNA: TGTGCCAGCAGACGAAGGGACAGCTCCTATAATTCACCCCTCCACTTT
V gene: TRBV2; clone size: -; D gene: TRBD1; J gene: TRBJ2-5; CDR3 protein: CASTKSGTGWNEQYF; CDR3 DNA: TGTGCCAGCACTAAGTCAGGGACAGGGTGGAATGAGCAGTACTTC
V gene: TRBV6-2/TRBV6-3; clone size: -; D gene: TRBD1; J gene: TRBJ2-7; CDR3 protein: CASSMGQFATYEQYF; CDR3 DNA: TGTGCCAGCAGCATGGGACAGTTTGCGACGTACGAGCAGTACTTC
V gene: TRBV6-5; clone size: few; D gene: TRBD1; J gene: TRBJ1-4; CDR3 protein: CASSTTGGTNEKLFF; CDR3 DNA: TGTGCCAGCAGTACTACAGGGGGTACTAATGAAAAACTGTTTTTT
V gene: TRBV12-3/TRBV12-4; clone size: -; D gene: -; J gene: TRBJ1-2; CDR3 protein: CASSFGTRLDYGYTF; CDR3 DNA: TGTGCCAGCAGTTTTGGGACACGGCTAGACTATGGCTACACCTTC
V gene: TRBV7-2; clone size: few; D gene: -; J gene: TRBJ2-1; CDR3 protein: CASSYSDPEQFF; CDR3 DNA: TGTGCCAGCAGCTATTCGGACCCCGAGCAGTTCTTC
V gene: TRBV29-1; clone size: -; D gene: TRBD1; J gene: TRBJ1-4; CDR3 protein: CSVTGGLDEKLFF; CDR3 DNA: TGCAGCGTTACAGGGGGCCTTGATGAAAAACTGTTTTTT
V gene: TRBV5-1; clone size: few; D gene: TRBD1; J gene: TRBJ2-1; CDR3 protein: CASRQSGTEYNEQFF; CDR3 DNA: TGCGCCAGCAGACAATCCGGGACAGAGTACAATGAGCAGTTCTTC
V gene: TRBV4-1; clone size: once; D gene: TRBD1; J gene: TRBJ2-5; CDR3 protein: CASSAGTGYMETQYF; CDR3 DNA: TGCGCCAGCAGCGCCGGGACAGGGTATATGGAGACCCAGTACTTC
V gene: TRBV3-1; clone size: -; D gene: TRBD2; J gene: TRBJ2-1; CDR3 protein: CASSQGGSGGVYNEQFF; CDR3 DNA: TGTGCCAGCAGCCAAGGGGGTAGCGGGGGGGTTTACAATGAGCAGTTCTTC
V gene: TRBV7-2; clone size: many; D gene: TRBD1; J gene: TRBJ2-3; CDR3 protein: CASSLGRQGVTHTQYF; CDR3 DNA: TGTGCCAGCAGCTTAGGGAGACAGGGGGTTACTCATACGCAGTATTTT
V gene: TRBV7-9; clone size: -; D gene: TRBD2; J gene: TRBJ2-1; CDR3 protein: CASSPTSGRYNGQFF; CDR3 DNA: TGTGCCAGCAGCCCTACTAGCGGCCGATACAATGGGCAGTTCTTC
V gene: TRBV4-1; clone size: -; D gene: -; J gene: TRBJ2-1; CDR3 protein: CASSQDFAESSYNEQFF; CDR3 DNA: TGCGCCAGCAGCCAAGATTTCGCGGAAAGCTCCTACAATGAGCAGTTCTTC
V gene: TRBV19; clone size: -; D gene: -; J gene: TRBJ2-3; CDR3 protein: CVSSNGFTDTQYF; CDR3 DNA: TGTGTCAGTAGTAACGGATTCACAGATACGCAGTATTTT
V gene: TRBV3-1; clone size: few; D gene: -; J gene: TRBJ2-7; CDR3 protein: CASSQVSDSALYNEQYF; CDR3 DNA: TGTGCCAGCAGCCAAGTATCCGACAGCGCGCTCTACAATGAGCAGTACTTC